The 21 T cell receptor beta chains reported below all come from one sample, sequenced in a study of T cell changes during pregnancy in multiple sclerosis. Produced via immunoSEQ multiplex PCR; TCRdb's table is partial and in-frame only. The table records roughly 60,000 clones, roughly 92% of them present only once. Sequencing used peripheral blood, obtained in the second trimester of pregnancy. The receptors originated from a female donor with multiple sclerosis, enrolled in a pregnancy study.

The chain carries TRBV10-3 and TRBJ1-5; a weak D match, TRBD1 (5 bases). CDR1 is ENHRY, CDR2 SYGVKD, per germline. The V gene lost 3 bases and the J gene lost 7 bases, with 10 bases spanning the gap. The CDR3 is 13 amino acids. CDR3 in DNA: TGTGCCATCAGTGAAGGGGTCGGGCAGCCCCAGCATTTT. Protein: CAISEGVGQPQHF.

The chain recombines TRBV6-4 with TRBJ1-5, with D possibly TRBD1 on 6 matching bases. In germline, CDR1 is MRHNA, CDR2 SNTAGT. The CDR3 has 15 residues. V was shortened by 0 bases and J by 2 bases, with 8 bases between the two germline ends. The CDR3 DNA reads TGTGCCAGCAGTGACTCCCCAGGGGGCAATCAGCCCCAGCATTTT. Its protein product is CASSDSPGGNQPQHF.

The sample holds a few counts of this clone. The CDR3 DNA reads TGTGCCAGCAGCCAAGTTGGGACAGCTAACTATGGCTACACCTTC. Its translation is CASSQVGTANYGYTF. The rearrangement links TRBV4-2 to TRBJ1-2, with 7 nucleotides matching TRBD1. The V gene's germline CDR1 is LGHNA and CDR2 YNFKEQ. J lost 0 bases, V lost 1 base, and 2 bases had no gene match. The CDR3 runs to 15 residues.

The V and J genes are TRBV10-3 and TRBJ2-3; 7 nucleotides agree with TRBD1. Germline V gene data show CDR1 as ENHRY and CDR2 as SYGVKD. V lost 8 bases and J lost 4; bases outside the gene matches: 9. The length of the CDR3 is 14 residues. CDR3 sequence reads: CAILTGTGADTQYF. The CDR3 coding sequence is TGTGCCATCCTAACGGGAACAGGGGCAGATACGCAGTATTTT.

This clone was seen only once. V and J are TRBV19 and TRBJ1-1, with a weak D call TRBD1 (6 bases). In germline, CDR1 is LNHDA, CDR2 SQIVND (reference sequence). The CDR3 is made up of 14 amino acids. V lost 5 bases to trimming and J lost 4 bases, with 14 bases between them. The CDR3: CASSVTGRGTEAFF. DNA of the CDR3: TGTGCCAGTAGTGTAACAGGGAGGGGCACTGAAGCTTTCTTT.

This chain uses TRBV9 with TRBJ1-5, with D possibly matching TRBD1 (5 bases). Germline loops: CDR1 SGDLS, CDR2 YYNGEE. Trimming pared 0 bases from V and 6 bases from J, leaving 10 bases between. The CDR3 loop spans 14 amino acids. Here the CDR3 reads CASSVVDRRQPQHF. The CDR3 DNA reads as TGTGCCAGCAGCGTAGTAGACAGACGTCAGCCCCAGCATTTT.

This clone has just one count. The J gene is TRBJ2-5, the V gene TRBV5-4; 14 bases agree with TRBD2. The germline CDR1 and CDR2 sequences are SGHNT and YYREEE (reference sequence). With V trimmed by 4 bases and J by 5 bases, 7 bases remained unmatched. This CDR3 has 16 amino acids. The CDR3 sequence is CASSVGLAGVGETQYF. CDR3 coding DNA: TGTGCCAGCAGCGTGGGACTAGCGGGAGTAGGGGAGACCCAGTACTTC.

The chain couples TRBV21-1 to TRBJ2-5; TRBD2, the table's D call, was not compared with the DNA. TRBV21-1 is shown as a pseudogene. This CDR3 region has 13 residues. The CDR3 DNA is TGTGCCCCCGCTAGCGGGGGTTCAGAGACCCAGTACTTC. Amino acids: CAPASGGSETQYF.

The chain couples TRBV7-2 to TRBJ2-7; TRBD1 might be the D (5 bases). The V and J ends lost 6 bases and 3 bases respectively, with 9 bases between them. CDR3 length: 12 amino acids. Germline values: CDR1 SGHTA, CDR2 FQGNSA. The CDR3 reads CASSQGFYEQYF. CDR3 nucleotides: TGTGCCAGCAGTCAGGGATTCTACGAGCAGTACTTC.

J is TRBJ2-3 and V is TRBV5-1; D gene unclear. The germline CDR1 and CDR2 sequences are SGHRS and YFSETQ. V was pared by 0 bases and J by 2 bases, with 4 bases between. This CDR3 has 13 residues. For the CDR3, the DNA is TGCGCCAGCAGCTTGGCTTACACAGATACGCAGTATTTT. Translated: CASSLAYTDTQYF.

This rearrangement joins TRBV30 to TRBJ2-1, with TRBD1 identical over 7 bases. The V and J ends lost 4 bases and 4 bases, in that order; junction bases with no gene match: 10. Looked up from germline, CDR1 is GTSNPN and CDR2 is SVGIG (reference sequence). The CDR3 runs to 15 residues. The CDR3, as DNA: TGTGCCTGGACCCGCACGGGGACAGAGTACAATGAGCAGTTCTTC. Translated: CAWTRTGTEYNEQFF.

The chain is built from TRBV18 and TRBJ2-2; D possibly corresponds to TRBD1 (6 bases). CDR3 length: 15 amino acids. V lost 5 bases, J lost 4 bases, and 14 bases lay in between. From germline, CDR1 is KGHSH and CDR2 LQKENI. Written as DNA, the CDR3 is TGTGCCAGCTCATCGGACAGTCCCGGCACCGGGGAGCTGTTTTTT. Translation gives CASSSDSPGTGELFF. Filled out from reference TRBV18 and TRBJ2-2, the complete variable domain reads NAGVMQNPRHLVRRRGQEARLRCSPMKGHSHVYWYRQLPEEGLKFMVYLQKENIIDESGMPKERFSAEFPKEGPSILRIQQVVRGDSAAYFCASSSDSPGTGELFFGEGSRLTVL.

This chain joins TRBV27 and TRBJ2-7, with 10 bases identical to TRBD1. Losses at the gene ends were 6 bases for V and 6 bases for J; bases not matched to a gene: 8. Looked up from germline, CDR1 is MNHEY and CDR2 is SMNVEV (reference sequence). The CDR3 has 14 amino acids. The CDR3 DNA sequence: TGTGCCAGCAGGACGACAGGGGGCGCGTTCGAGCAGTACTTC. Amino acids: CASRTTGGAFEQYF.

The chain has TRBV30 and TRBJ1-2; D gene ambiguous. CDR3 size: 14 residues. Between the trimmed V and J ends, which lost 0 bases and 4 bases, there was a span of 12 bases. CDR1 and CDR2 from the germline V gene are GTSNPN and SVGIG (reference sequence). CDR3: CAWSVRNSFYGYTF. The CDR3 coding sequence is TGTGCCTGGAGTGTTCGAAACAGTTTCTATGGCTACACCTTC. The variable domain in full, with the rest retrieved from reference TRBV30 and TRBJ1-2, is SQTIHQWPATLVQPVGSPLSLECTVEGTSNPNLYWYRQAAGRGLQLLFYSVGIGQISSEVPQNLSASRPQDRQFILSSKKLLLSDSGFYLCAWSVRNSFYGYTFGSGTRLTVV.

The V call is TRBV5-1, the J call TRBJ2-1, with TRBD2 identical over 10 bases. The ends lost 1 base at V and 8 bases at J; junction bases unmatched: 9. CDR3 length: 16 amino acids. Germline V gene lookup returns CDR1 SGHRS and CDR2 YFSETQ. The CDR3 nucleotides read TGCGCCAGCAGCTTGCATGTGCTAGCGGGAGTCGATGAGCAGTTCTTC. Its protein product is CASSLHVLAGVDEQFF.

This chain joins TRBV4-1 and TRBJ2-7; D might be TRBD2 (5 bases). Germline V CDR1 and CDR2: MGHRA, YSYEKL. The CDR3 has 12 residues. V lost 2 bases and J 6 bases, leaving 8 bases between the germline ends. CDR3 loop: CASSQTSTEQYF. The CDR3 DNA reads as TGCGCCAGCAGCCAAACTAGTACCGAGCAGTACTTC.

The V and J genes are TRBV9 and TRBJ1-5, with a tentative D call TRBD1 (6 bases). Germline assignment: CDR1 SGDLS and CDR2 YYNGEE. V lost 0 bases and J 7 bases, leaving 14 bases between the germline ends. The CDR3 extends over 15 amino acids. CDR3 DNA sequence: TGTGCCAGCAGCGTAGGAGGGGGAATAGGACAGCCCCAGCATTTT. Its translation is CASSVGGGIGQPQHF.

The chain couples TRBV5-4 to TRBJ1-3; a possible D gene is TRBD1 (5 bases). Germline-derived CDR1 and CDR2 are SGHNT and YYREEE (reference sequence). The CDR3 is 14 residues long. V shed 0 bases and J shed 4 bases, with 8 bases lying between them. The CDR3 DNA is TGTGCCAGCAGCTTGGAAGGGGTAGGAAACACCATATATTTT. This gives the protein CASSLEGVGNTIYF.

CDR3 DNA: TGTGCCAGCTCACCGACAGATTACGAGCAGTACTTC. Its translation is CASSPTDYEQYF. This sequence joins TRBV18 and TRBJ2-7; D might be TRBD1 (5 bases). Germline CDR1 KGHSH, CDR2 LQKENI. CDR3 length: 12 residues. Trimming pared 3 bases from V and 4 bases from J, leaving 7 bases between.

The CDR3 DNA reads TGTGCCAGCAGCTTAGATAGAGGGGAGCTGTTTTTT. Translating it yields CASSLDRGELFF. The V call is TRBV11-2, the J call TRBJ2-2; D remains ambiguous. The CDR3 is 12 amino acids. Between the trimmed V and J ends, which lost 0 bases and 8 bases, there was a span of 4 bases. Germline CDR1 is SGHAT and CDR2 is FQNNGV.

The gene calls are TRBV27 and TRBJ1-2; 8 bases fit TRBD1. J gave up 3 bases and V 5 bases, and 5 bases lay outside the gene matches. Per the germline V gene, CDR1 is MNHEY and CDR2 is SMNVEV (reference sequence). The CDR3 has 14 amino acids. This CDR3 reads CASSLGQADYGYTF. The CDR3, as DNA: TGTGCCAGCAGTCTGGGACAGGCGGACTATGGCTACACCTTC.